This T cell receptor beta chain was sequenced in a study of blood T cells in healthy people across ages. A second PCR, run for about 7 to 12 cycles, used a sample-barcoded 5' primer plus a J-beta primer mix. Using its own MiXCR run on the 5' RACE reads, TCRdb lists one record per CDR3 protein. The repertoire holds hundreds of thousands of distinct CDR3 sequences, with over 45% as singletons. Sequenced sample: blood. This sequence was found in a man between 60 and 70 years old in good health.

This chain's CDR3 is CSALTGPPNYEQYF. The CDR3 DNA follows: TGCAGTGCACTCACCGGCCCTCCCAACTACGAGCAGTACTTC. V is TRBV20-1 and J is TRBJ2-7; no clear D. CDR3 length equals 14 residues. Germline CDR1 reads DFQATT; CDR2 reads SNEGSKA (reference sequence). V was shortened by 6 bases and J by 3 bases, with 18 bases between the two germline ends.